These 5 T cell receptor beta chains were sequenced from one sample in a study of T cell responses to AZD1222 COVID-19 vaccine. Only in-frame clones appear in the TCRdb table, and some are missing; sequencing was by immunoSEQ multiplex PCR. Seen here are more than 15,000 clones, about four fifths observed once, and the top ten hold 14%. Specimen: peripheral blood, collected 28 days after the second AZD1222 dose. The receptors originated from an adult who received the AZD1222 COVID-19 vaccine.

The CDR3 sequence is CASTGLAVTGELFF. DNA for the CDR3: TGTGCCAGTACTGGTCTGGCGGTCACCGGGGAGCTGTTTTTT. The chain combines TRBV19 with TRBJ2-2; D gene uncertain. The CDR3 runs 14 residues. Germline CDR1 reads LNHDA; CDR2 reads SQIVND (reference sequence). The V end lost 7 bases, the J end lost 4 bases, and 13 bases lay between the germline ends.

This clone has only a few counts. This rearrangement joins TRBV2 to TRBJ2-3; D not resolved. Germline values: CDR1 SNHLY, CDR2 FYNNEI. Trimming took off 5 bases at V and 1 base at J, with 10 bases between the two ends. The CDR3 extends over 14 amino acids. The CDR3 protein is CASSSTLRTDTQYF. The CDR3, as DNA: TGTGCCAGCAGTTCCACTCTGCGCACAGATACGCAGTATTTT.

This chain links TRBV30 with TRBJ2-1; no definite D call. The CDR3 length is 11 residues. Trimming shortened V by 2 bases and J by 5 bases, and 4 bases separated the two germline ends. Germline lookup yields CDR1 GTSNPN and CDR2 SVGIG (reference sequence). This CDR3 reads CAWSPDNEQFF. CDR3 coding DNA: TGTGCCTGGAGTCCAGACAATGAGCAGTTCTTC.

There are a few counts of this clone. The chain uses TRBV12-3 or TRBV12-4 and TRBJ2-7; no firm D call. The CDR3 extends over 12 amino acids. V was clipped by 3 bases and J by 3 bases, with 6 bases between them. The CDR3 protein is CASSFQSYEQYF. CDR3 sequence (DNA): TGTGCCAGCAGTTTTCAGAGCTACGAGCAGTACTTC.

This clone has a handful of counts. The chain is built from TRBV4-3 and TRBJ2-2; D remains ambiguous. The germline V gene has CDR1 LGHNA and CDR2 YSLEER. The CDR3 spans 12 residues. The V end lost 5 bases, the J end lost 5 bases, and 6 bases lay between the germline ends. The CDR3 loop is CASSKGTGELFF. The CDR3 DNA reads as TGCGCCAGCAGCAAAGGGACCGGGGAGCTGTTTTTT.